What follows is one T cell receptor beta chain and its context. Its specificity is unknown. On sorted subsets, replicate PCRs used roughly 220 ng DNA, or about 30,000 T cell genomes. Profiling relied on immunoSEQ multiplex PCR, and the TCRdb table lists in-frame clones only, not all of them. This table holds 2 million to 2.5 million clones, just over 90% found once. This sample is part of a study of shared clonotypes between healthy human individuals. The CDR3 sequence is 15 residues long. Germline V gene data show CDR1 as SGHRS and CDR2 as YFSETQ. V shed 3 bases, J shed 3 bases, and the junction held 9 bases outside the gene matches. Free of recent acute infections or vaccinations, the donors were healthy HIV-negative adults. General observations from the study: The study drew on few donors, limiting represented genetic and exposure-history diversity.

This chain connects TRBV5-1 to TRBJ2-7, with 7 bases identical to TRBD1. Material for sequencing was naive CD4+ T cells from PBMCs. Indicated subset: CD45RA+ positively selected. The receptor's source is a man aged 18 to 30 in good health. Some clones in this sample may be carry-over from other donors' samples. The CDR3 nucleotides are TGCGCCAGCAGCTGGGACAGCCAAACTCGCTACGAGCAGTACTTC. It encodes CASSWDSQTRYEQYF.